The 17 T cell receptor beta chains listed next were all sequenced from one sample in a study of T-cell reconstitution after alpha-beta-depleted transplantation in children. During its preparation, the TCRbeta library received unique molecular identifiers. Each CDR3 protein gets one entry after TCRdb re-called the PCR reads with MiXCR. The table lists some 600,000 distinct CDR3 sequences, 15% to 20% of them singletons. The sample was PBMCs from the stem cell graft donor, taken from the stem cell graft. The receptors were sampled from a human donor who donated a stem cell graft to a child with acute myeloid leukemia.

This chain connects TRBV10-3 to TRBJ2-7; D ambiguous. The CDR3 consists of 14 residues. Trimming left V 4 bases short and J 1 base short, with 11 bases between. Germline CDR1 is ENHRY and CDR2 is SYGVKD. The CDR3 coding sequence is TGTGCCATCAGTGCTGGAGAGGATTCCTACGAGCAGTACGTC. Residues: CAISAGEDSYEQYV.

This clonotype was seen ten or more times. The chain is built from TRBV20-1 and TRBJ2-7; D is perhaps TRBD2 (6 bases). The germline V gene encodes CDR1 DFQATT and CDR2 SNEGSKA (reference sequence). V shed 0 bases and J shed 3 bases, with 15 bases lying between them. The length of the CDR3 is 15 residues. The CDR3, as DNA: TGCAGTGCTAGAGACCGGGACGGAGGGGTCTACGAGCAGTACTTC. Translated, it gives CSARDRDGGVYEQYF.

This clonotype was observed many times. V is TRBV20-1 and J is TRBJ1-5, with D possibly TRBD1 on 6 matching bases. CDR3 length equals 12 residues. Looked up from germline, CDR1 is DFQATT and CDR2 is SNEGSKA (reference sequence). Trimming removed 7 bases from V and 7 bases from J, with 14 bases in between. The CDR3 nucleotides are TGCAGTGTTGGGGGGCTGAGACAGCCCCAGCATTTT. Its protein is CSVGGLRQPQHF.

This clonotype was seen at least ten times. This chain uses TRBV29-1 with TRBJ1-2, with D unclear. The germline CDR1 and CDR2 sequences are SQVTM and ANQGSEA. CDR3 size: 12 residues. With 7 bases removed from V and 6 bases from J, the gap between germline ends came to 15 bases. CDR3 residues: CSAPRLTNGYTF. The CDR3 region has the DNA TGCAGCGCCCCGCGACTGACAAATGGCTACACCTTC.

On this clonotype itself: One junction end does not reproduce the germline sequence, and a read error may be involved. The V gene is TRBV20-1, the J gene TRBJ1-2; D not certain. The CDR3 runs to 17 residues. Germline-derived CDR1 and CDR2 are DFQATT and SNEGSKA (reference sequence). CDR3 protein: CCARRPALQLSDYGYTF. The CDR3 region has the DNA TGCTGTGCTAGAAGACCGGCACTACAGCTCTCGGACTATGGCTACACCTTC.

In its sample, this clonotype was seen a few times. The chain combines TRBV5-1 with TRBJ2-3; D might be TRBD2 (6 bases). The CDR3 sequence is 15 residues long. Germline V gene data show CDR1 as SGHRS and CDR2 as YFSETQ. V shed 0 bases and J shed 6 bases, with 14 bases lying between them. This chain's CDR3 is CASSLAETAGDTQYF. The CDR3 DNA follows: TGCGCCAGCAGCTTGGCTGAGACAGCGGGCGATACGCAGTATTTT.

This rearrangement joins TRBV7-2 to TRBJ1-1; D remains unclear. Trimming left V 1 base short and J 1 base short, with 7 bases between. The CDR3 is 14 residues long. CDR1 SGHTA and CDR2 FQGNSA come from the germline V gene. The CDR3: CASSLEFGNTEAFF. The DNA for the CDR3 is TGTGCCAGCAGCTTAGAGTTCGGGAACACTGAAGCTTTCTTT. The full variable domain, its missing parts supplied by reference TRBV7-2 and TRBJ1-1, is GAGVSQSPSNKVTEKGKDVELRCDPISGHTALYWYRQSLGQGLEFLIYFQGNSAPDKSGLPSDRFSAERTGGSVSTLTIQRTQQEDSAVYLCASSLEFGNTEAFFGQGTRLTVV.

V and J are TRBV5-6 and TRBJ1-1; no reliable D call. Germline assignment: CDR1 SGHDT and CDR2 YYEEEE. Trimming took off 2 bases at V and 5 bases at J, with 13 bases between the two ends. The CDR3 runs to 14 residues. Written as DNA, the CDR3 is TGTGCCAGCAGCTTCGACACCAGCGGGACTGAAGCTTTCTTT. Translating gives CASSFDTSGTEAFF.

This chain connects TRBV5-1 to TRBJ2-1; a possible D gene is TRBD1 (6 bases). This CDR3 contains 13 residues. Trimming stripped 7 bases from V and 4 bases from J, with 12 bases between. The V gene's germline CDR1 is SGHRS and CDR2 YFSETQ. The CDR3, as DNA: TGCGCCAGCGGATTAACAGGGTACAATGAGCAGTTCTTC. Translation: CASGLTGYNEQFF. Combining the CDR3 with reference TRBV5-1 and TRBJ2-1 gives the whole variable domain KAGVTQTPRYLIKTRGQQVTLSCSPISGHRSVSWYQQTPGQGLQFLFEYFSETQRNKGNFPGRFSGRQFSNSRSEMNVSTLELGDSALYLCASGLTGYNEQFFGPGTRLTVL.

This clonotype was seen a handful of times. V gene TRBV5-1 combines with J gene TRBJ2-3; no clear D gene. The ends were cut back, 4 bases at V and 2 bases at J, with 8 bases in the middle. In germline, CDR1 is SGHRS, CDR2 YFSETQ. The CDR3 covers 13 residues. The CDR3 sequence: CASSPITTDTQYF. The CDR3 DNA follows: TGCGCCAGCAGCCCAATAACCACAGATACGCAGTATTTT.

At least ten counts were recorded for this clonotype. The DNA of the CDR3 is TGCAGTGCTAGAGCGACTAGAGAAGAGACCCAGTACTTC. Amino acids: CSARATREETQYF. V and J are TRBV20-1 and TRBJ2-5, with a possible D match to TRBD2 (6 bases). CDR1 and CDR2 from the germline V gene are DFQATT and SNEGSKA (reference sequence). The CDR3 loop spans 13 amino acids. The germline V and J ends were trimmed by 1 base and 3 bases, with 9 bases remaining between them.

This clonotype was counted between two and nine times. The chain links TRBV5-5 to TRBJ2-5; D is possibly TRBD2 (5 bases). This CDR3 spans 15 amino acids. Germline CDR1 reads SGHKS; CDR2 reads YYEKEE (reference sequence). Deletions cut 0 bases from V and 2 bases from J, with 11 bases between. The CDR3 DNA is TGTGCCAGCAGCTTGGGTCCCAGCGGACAAGAGACCCAGTACTTC. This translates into CASSLGPSGQETQYF.

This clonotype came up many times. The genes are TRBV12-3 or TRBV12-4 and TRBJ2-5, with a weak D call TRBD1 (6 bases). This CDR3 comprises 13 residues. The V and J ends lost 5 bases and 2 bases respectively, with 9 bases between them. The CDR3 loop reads CASSVGQQETQYF. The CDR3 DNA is TGTGCCAGCAGTGTTGGACAGCAAGAGACCCAGTACTTC.

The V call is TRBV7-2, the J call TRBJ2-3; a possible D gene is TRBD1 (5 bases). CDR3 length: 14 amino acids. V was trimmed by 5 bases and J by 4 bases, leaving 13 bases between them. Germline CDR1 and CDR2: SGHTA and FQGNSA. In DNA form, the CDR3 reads TGTGCCAGCAGCCCACTTACCAGGGCAGATACGCAGTATTTT. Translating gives CASSPLTRADTQYF.

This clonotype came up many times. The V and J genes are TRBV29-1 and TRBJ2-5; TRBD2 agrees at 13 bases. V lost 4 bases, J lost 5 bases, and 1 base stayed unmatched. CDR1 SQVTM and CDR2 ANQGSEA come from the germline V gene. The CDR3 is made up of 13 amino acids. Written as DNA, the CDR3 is TGCAGCGTTGCGACTAGCGGGGGGGAGACCCAGTACTTC. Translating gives CSVATSGGETQYF.

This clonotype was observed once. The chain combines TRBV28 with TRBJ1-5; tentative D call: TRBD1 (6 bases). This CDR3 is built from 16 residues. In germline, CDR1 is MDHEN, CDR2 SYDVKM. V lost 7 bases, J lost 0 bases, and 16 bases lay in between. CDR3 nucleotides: TGTGCCAGCACCCCCTACAGGGCCCTTAGCAATCAGCCCCAGCATTTT. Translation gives CASTPYRALSNQPQHF.

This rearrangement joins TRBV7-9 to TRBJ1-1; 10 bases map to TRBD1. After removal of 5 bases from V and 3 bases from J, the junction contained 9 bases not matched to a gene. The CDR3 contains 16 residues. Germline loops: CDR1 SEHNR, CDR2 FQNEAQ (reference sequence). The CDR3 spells CASSPVTGGSDTEAFF. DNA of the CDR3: TGTGCCAGCAGCCCGGTGACAGGGGGCTCTGACACTGAAGCTTTCTTT. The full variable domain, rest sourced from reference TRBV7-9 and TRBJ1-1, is DTGVSQNPRHKITKRGQNVTFRCDPISEHNRLYWYRQTLGQGPEFLTYFQNEAQLEKSRLLSDRFSAERPKGSFSTLEIQRTEQGDSAMYLCASSPVTGGSDTEAFFGQGTRLTVV.